The 15 T cell receptor beta chains in this list originate from one sample, sequenced in a study of T cell repertoires in cytomegalovirus infection. One entry per CDR3 protein results from TCRdb running MiXCR on the reads. Among around 260,000 distinct CDR3 sequences listed, 8% to 9.5% were seen once. Sequencing input: PBMCs. All receptors derive from a human donor in good health (CMV status not recorded). Some clones in this sample may be carry-over from other donors' samples.

In its sample, this clonotype was seen many times. The chain employs TRBV11-1 and TRBJ1-2; a weak D match, TRBD1 (5 bases). The ends were cut back, 4 bases at V and 5 bases at J, with 14 bases in the middle. The CDR3 has 14 residues. Germline V gene sequence: CDR1 SGHAT, CDR2 FQDESV (reference sequence). CDR3 sequence: CASSYKGTAYGYTF. CDR3 nucleotides: TGTGCCAGCAGCTACAAAGGGACCGCTTATGGCTACACCTTC.

The V and J genes are TRBV7-8 and TRBJ2-7; 12 bases line up with TRBD1. Germline V gene data show CDR1 as SGHVS and CDR2 as FQNEAQ. With 1 base clipped from V and 7 bases from J, the junction kept 8 bases outside the gene matches. CDR3 length: 16 residues. CDR3 nucleotide sequence: TGTGCCAGCAGCTTAGACCCGGGACAGGGGGCGCGAGAGCAGTACTTC. It yields the protein CASSLDPGQGAREQYF.

This clonotype was found many times. The chain uses TRBV7-2 and TRBJ2-3, with D possibly TRBD1 on 6 matching bases. The CDR3 contains 13 residues. V lost 3 bases to trimming and J lost 5 bases, with 9 bases between them. From germline, CDR1 is SGHTA and CDR2 FQGNSA. The DNA for the CDR3 is TGTGCCAGCAGCTTCCAGGGGCAAGATACGCAGTATTTT. Protein sequence: CASSFQGQDTQYF.

This clonotype was observed a few times. This chain joins TRBV14 and TRBJ2-7; D unclear. V was shortened by 0 bases and J by 7 bases, with 13 bases between the two germline ends. The CDR3 totals 14 residues. From germline, CDR1 is SGHDN and CDR2 FVKESK. The CDR3 DNA reads as TGTGCCAGCAGCCAAGATCTAAGGGTGAGGGAGCAGTACTTC. Its translation is CASSQDLRVREQYF.

Only one count was recorded for this clonotype. This chain joins TRBV5-4 and TRBJ2-7; D is perhaps TRBD2 (6 bases). Germline values: CDR1 SGHNT, CDR2 YYREEE (reference sequence). The CDR3 runs 15 residues. Trimming took 5 bases from V and 0 from J, leaving 15 bases between them. CDR3 bases: TGTGCCAGCAGTCTGTCGGGGGTCAGCTCCTACGAGCAGTACTTC. Its protein product is CASSLSGVSSYEQYF.

Ten or more counts support this clonotype. The V and J genes are TRBV7-2 and TRBJ1-2; D remains unclear. The CDR3 is made up of 16 amino acids. Trimming stripped 0 bases from V and 0 bases from J, with 11 bases between. In germline, CDR1 is SGHTA, CDR2 FQGNSA. The CDR3 loop is CASSLAPVTANYGYTF. The CDR3 nucleotides are TGTGCCAGCAGCTTAGCCCCGGTTACTGCTAACTATGGCTACACCTTC.

The chain combines TRBV14 with TRBJ1-1; D unclear. CDR3 size: 14 residues. Trimming shortened V by 5 bases and J by 6 bases, and 16 bases separated the two germline ends. The germline CDR1 and CDR2 sequences are SGHDN and FVKESK. CDR3 region: CASSTRTPRSEAFF. DNA of the CDR3: TGTGCCAGCAGCACCCGGACGCCACGGTCTGAAGCTTTCTTT.

Many counts were recorded for this clonotype. The chain joins TRBV7-2 to TRBJ2-5; 11 positions match TRBD2. The CDR3 spans 16 residues. V gave up 4 bases and J gave up 5 bases; unmatched junction bases: 9. Germline values: CDR1 SGHTA, CDR2 FQGNSA. This chain's CDR3 is CASSYITSGSRETQYF. CDR3 nucleotide sequence: TGTGCCAGCAGCTACATAACTAGCGGGAGCCGGGAGACCCAGTACTTC.

This clonotype was recorded many times. The J gene is TRBJ2-1, the V gene TRBV7-9; D remains ambiguous. V lost 5 bases and J lost 5, with 13 bases in between. CDR3 length equals 14 residues. CDR1 and CDR2 (germline): SEHNR, FQNEAQ (reference sequence). Here the CDR3 reads CASSIAPLNNEQFF. CDR3 nucleotide sequence: TGTGCCAGCAGCATCGCTCCCCTTAACAATGAGCAGTTCTTC.

This clonotype was observed many times. This chain connects TRBV2 to TRBJ1-5, with 10 nucleotides matching TRBD1. Looked up from germline, CDR1 is SNHLY and CDR2 is FYNNEI. Trimming took 5 bases from V and 1 from J; bases not matched to a gene: 5. This CDR3 is 16 amino acids long. This CDR3 reads CASSFDRGQSNQPQHF. CDR3 nucleotides: TGTGCCAGCAGTTTCGACAGGGGGCAAAGCAATCAGCCCCAGCATTTT.

This clonotype was seen a handful of times. V is TRBV18 and J is TRBJ1-1, with D unresolved. CDR3 length equals 15 residues. CDR1 is KGHSH and CDR2 is LQKENI in the germline V gene. V was cut by 0 bases and J by 1 base, with 9 bases left in between. In DNA, the CDR3 is TGTGCCAGCTCACCACCGCGGTCAACGAACACTGAAGCTTTCTTT. Encoded protein: CASSPPRSTNTEAFF. The variable domain in full, completed from reference TRBV18 and TRBJ1-1, reads NAGVMQNPRHLVRRRGQEARLRCSPMKGHSHVYWYRQLPEEGLKFMVYLQKENIIDESGMPKERFSAEFPKEGPSILRIQQVVRGDSAAYFCASSPPRSTNTEAFFGQGTRLTVV.

This clonotype was seen at least ten times. The rearrangement joins TRBV10-3 to TRBJ2-1, with a tentative D call TRBD2 (7 bases). The CDR3 extends over 12 amino acids. Germline CDR1 is ENHRY and CDR2 is SYGVKD. V dropped 5 bases and J dropped 8 bases, with 10 bases sitting between them. CDR3 DNA sequence: TGTGCCATCAGTAAAGGGGGGGATGAGCAGTTCTTC. Translation gives CAISKGGDEQFF.

This chain uses TRBV7-2 with TRBJ1-1; D unresolved. CDR3 length equals 12 residues. Germline V gene sequence: CDR1 SGHTA, CDR2 FQGNSA. V shed 4 bases and J shed 8 bases, with 11 bases lying between them. The CDR3 DNA reads TGTGCCAGCAGCTCTTACCTTGGAGAAGCTTTCTTT. Amino acids: CASSSYLGEAFF.

In this sample, this clonotype turned up many times. The chain uses TRBV6-2 or TRBV6-3 and TRBJ2-1, with 12 bases that match TRBD2. V lost 7 bases to trimming and J lost 5 bases; unmatched junction nucleotides: 18. CDR3 length: 19 residues. From germline, CDR1 is MNHEY and CDR2 SVGEGT. The DNA for the CDR3 is TGTGCCAGCACCTACAAGGCTAGCGGGAGGGCCCTTCTTAACAATGAGCAGTTCTTC. Its translation is CASTYKASGRALLNNEQFF.

This clonotype was found a few times. The chain recombines TRBV3-1 with TRBJ2-1, with 9 bases that match TRBD2. Germline-derived CDR1 and CDR2 are LGHDT and YNNKEL (reference sequence). V gave up 4 bases and J gave up 6 bases; unmatched junction bases: 7. The CDR3 consists of 15 residues. CDR3: CASSPRGGFGNEQFF. Written as DNA, the CDR3 is TGTGCCAGCAGCCCGCGGGGGGGCTTCGGCAATGAGCAGTTCTTC.